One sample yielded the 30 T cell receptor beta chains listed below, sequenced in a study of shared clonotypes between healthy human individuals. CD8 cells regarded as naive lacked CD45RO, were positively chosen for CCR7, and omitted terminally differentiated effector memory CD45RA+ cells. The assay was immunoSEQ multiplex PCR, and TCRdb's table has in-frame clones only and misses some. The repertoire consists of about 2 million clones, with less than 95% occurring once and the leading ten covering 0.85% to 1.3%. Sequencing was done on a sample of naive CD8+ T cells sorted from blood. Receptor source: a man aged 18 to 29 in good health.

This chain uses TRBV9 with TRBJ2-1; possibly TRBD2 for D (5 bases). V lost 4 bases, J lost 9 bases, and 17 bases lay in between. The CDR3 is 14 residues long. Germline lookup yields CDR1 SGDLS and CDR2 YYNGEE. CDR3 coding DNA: TGTGCCAGCAGCCGAGGAGGAGGAACCCTTGAGCAGTTCTTC. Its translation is CASSRGGGTLEQFF.

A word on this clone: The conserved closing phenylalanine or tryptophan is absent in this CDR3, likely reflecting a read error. The CDR3 DNA reads as TGTGCCAGCAGCTTAAGGAACACCCCGGACGAGCAGTACCTC. This translates into CASSLRNTPDEQYL. This chain connects TRBV7-2 to TRBJ2-7; D is undetermined. Germline V gene lookup returns CDR1 SGHTA and CDR2 FQGNSA. V was clipped by 2 bases and J by 5 bases, with 13 bases between them. This CDR3 comprises 14 residues.

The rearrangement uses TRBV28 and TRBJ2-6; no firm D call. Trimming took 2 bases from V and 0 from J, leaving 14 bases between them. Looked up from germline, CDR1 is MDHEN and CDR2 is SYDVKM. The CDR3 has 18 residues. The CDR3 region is CASSLDNSFFSGANVLTF. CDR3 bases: TGTGCCAGCAGTTTAGATAACAGTTTTTTCTCTGGGGCCAACGTCCTGACTTTC.

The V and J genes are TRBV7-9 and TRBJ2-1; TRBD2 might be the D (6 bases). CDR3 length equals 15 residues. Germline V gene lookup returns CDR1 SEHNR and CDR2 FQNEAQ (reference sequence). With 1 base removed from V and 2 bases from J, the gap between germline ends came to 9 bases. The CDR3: CASSLVAGPYNEQFF. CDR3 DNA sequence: TGTGCCAGCAGCTTAGTGGCGGGACCCTACAATGAGCAGTTCTTC.

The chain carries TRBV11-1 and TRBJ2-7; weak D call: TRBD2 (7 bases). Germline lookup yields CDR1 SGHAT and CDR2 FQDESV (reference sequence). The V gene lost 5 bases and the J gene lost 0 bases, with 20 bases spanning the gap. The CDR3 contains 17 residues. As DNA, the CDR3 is TGTGCCAGCAGCCTCCCGGGGGGACCGGGGGCCTCCTACGAGCAGTACTTC. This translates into CASSLPGGPGASYEQYF.

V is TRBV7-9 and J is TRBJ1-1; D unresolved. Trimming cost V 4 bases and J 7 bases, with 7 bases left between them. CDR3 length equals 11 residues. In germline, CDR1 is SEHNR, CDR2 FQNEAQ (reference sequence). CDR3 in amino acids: CASSSHSEAFF. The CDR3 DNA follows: TGTGCCAGCAGCTCCCATAGTGAAGCTTTCTTT.

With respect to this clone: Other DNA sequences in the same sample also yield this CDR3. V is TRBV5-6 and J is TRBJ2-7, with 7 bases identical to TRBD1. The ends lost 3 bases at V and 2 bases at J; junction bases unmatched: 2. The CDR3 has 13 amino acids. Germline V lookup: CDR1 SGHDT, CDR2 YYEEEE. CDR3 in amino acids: CASSSTGAYEQYF. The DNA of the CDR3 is TGTGCCAGCAGCTCCACAGGGGCCTACGAGCAGTACTTC.

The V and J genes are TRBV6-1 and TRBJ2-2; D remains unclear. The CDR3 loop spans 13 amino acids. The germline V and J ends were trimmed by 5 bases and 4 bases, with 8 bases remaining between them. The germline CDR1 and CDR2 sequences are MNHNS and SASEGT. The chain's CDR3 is CASSSLGTGELFF. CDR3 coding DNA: TGTGCCAGCAGTTCTCTAGGCACCGGGGAGCTGTTTTTT.

CDR3 region: CASSPGTGGAYSNQPQHF. CDR3 bases: TGCGCCAGCAGTCCCGGGACAGGGGGCGCCTATAGCAATCAGCCCCAGCATTTT. J is TRBJ1-5 and V is TRBV5-1; 12 nucleotides agree with TRBD1. The CDR3 is made up of 18 amino acids. Germline V gene data show CDR1 as SGHRS and CDR2 as YFSETQ. V lost 5 bases to trimming and J lost 0 bases; unmatched junction nucleotides: 9.

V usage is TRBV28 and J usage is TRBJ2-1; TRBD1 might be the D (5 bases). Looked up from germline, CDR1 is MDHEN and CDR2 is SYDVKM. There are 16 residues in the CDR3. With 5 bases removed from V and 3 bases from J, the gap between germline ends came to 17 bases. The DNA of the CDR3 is TGTGCCAGCAGTCCGCAAGGGGCGAGTATCTACAATGAGCAGTTCTTC. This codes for CASSPQGASIYNEQFF.

CDR3 nucleotide sequence: TGTGCCAGCAGACCGGGACAGGGGGATCAGGAGCAGTACTTC. Translation: CASRPGQGDQEQYF. The chain has TRBV7-9 and TRBJ2-7; 11 bases are a match to TRBD1. The CDR3 sequence is 14 residues long. CDR1 and CDR2 from the germline V gene are SEHNR and FQNEAQ (reference sequence). With 6 bases clipped from V and 7 bases from J, the junction kept 8 bases outside the gene matches.

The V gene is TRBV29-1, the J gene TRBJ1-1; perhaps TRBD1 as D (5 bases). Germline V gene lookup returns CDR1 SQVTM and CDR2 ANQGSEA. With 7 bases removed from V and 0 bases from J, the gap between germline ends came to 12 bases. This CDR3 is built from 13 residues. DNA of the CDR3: TGCAGCGCTGAGGGGAGGTTGAACACTGAAGCTTTCTTT. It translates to CSAEGRLNTEAFF.

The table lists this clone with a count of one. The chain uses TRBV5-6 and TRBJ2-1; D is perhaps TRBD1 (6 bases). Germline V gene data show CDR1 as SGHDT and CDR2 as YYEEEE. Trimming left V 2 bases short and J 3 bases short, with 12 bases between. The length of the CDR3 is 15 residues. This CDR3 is CASSFPWDNYNEQFF. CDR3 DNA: TGTGCCAGCAGCTTTCCGTGGGACAACTACAATGAGCAGTTCTTC.

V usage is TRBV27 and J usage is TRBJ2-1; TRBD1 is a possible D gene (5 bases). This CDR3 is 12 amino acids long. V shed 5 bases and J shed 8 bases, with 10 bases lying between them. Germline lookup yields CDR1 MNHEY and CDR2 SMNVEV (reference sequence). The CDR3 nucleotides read TGTGCCAGCAGTACCCAGGGCTATGAGCAGTTCTTC. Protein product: CASSTQGYEQFF.

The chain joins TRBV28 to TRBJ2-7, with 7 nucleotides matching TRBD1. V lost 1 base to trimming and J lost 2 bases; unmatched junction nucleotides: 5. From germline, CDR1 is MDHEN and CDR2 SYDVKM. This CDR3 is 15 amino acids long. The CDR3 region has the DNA TGTGCCAGCAGTTTATCCCGGACAGGTACCTACGAGCAGTACTTC. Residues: CASSLSRTGTYEQYF.

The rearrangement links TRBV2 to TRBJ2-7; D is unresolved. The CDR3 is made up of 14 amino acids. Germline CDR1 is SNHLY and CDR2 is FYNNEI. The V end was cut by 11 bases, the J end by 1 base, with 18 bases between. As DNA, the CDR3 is TGTGCCGGCCGACGAGATTCAACTTCCTACGAGCAGTACTTC. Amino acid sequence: CAGRRDSTSYEQYF.

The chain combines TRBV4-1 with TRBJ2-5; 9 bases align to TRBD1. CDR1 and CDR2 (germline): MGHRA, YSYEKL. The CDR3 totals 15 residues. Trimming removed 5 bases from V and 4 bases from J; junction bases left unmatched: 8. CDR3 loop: CASSADGGQGETQYF. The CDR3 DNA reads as TGCGCCAGCAGCGCCGACGGGGGACAGGGAGAGACCCAGTACTTC.

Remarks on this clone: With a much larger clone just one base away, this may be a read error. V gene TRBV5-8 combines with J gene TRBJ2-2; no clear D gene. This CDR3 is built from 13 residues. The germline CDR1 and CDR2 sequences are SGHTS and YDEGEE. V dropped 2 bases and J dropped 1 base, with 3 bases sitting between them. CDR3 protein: CASSFLNTGELFF. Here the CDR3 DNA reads TGTGCCAGCAGCTTCCTGAACACCGGGGAGCTGTTTTTT.

CDR3 sequence reads: CASSLGGHNEQYF. The CDR3 DNA follows: TGTGCCAGCAGCTTAGGGGGGCATAATGAGCAGTACTTC. This chain connects TRBV7-9 to TRBJ2-7; weak D call: TRBD1 (6 bases). The CDR3 has 13 amino acids. Germline CDR1 reads SEHNR; CDR2 reads FQNEAQ (reference sequence). V dropped 1 base and J dropped 7 bases, with 11 bases sitting between them. The full variable domain, rest sourced from reference TRBV7-9 and TRBJ2-7, is DTGVSQNPRHKITKRGQNVTFRCDPISEHNRLYWYRQTLGQGPEFLTYFQNEAQLEKSRLLSDRFSAERPKGSFSTLEIQRTEQGDSAMYLCASSLGGHNEQYFGPGTRLTVT.

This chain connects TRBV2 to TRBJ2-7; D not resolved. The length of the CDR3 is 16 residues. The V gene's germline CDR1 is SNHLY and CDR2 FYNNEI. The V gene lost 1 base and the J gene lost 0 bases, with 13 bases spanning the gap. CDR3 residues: CASSEGYGFSSYEQYF. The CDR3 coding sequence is TGTGCCAGCAGTGAAGGGTACGGGTTCAGCTCCTACGAGCAGTACTTC.

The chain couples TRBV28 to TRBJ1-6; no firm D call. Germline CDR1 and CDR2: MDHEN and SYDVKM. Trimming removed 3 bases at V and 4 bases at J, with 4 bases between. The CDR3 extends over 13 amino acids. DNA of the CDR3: TGTGCCAGCAGTTTGATTTATAATTCACCCCTCCACTTT. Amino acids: CASSLIYNSPLHF.

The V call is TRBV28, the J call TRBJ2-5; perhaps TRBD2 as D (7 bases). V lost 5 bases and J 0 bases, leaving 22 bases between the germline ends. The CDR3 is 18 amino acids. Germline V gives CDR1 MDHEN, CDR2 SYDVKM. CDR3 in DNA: TGTGCCAGCAGTAATAAAGGGATTGGGGGGGCCAACCAAGAGACCCAGTACTTC. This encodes CASSNKGIGGANQETQYF.

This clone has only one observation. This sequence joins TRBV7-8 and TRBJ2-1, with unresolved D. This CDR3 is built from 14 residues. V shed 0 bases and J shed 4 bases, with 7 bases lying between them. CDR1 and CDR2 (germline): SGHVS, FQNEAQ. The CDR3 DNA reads TGTGCCAGCAGCTTAGCGAGTGCGTACAATGAGCAGTTCTTC. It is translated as CASSLASAYNEQFF.

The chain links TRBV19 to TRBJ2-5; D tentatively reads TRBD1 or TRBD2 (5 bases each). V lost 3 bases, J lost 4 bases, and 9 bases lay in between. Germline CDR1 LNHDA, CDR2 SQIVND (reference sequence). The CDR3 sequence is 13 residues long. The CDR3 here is CASSIPGTETQYF. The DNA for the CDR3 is TGTGCCAGTAGTATTCCAGGGACAGAGACCCAGTACTTC.

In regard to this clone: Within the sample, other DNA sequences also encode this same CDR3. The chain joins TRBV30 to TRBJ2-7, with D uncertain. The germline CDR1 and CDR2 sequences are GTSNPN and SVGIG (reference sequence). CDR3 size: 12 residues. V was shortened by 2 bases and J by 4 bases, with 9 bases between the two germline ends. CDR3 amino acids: CAWSLGTYEQYF. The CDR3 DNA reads TGTGCCTGGAGTCTGGGAACTTACGAGCAGTACTTC.

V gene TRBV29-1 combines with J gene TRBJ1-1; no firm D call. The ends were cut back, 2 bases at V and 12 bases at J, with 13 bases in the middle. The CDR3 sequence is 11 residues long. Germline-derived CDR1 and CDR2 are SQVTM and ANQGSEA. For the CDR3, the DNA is TGCAGCGTTGAATCGGTCGCGGGAACTTTCTTT. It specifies CSVESVAGTFF.

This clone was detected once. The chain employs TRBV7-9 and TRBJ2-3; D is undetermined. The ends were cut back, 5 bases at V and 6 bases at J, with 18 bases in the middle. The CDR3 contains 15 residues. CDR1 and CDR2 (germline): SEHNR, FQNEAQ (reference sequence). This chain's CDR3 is CASSPPGLSLDTQYF. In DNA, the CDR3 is TGTGCCAGCAGCCCCCCCGGCCTGTCATTGGATACGCAGTATTTT.

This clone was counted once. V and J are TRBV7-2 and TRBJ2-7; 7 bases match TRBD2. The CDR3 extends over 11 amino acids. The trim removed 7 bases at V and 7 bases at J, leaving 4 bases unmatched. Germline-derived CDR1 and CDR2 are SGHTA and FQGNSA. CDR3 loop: CASTSGGEQYF. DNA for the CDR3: TGTGCCAGCACCTCGGGGGGAGAGCAGTACTTC.

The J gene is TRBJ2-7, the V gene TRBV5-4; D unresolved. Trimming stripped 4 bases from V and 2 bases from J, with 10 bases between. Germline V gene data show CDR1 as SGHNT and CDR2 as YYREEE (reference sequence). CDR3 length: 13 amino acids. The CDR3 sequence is CASSLRPTYEQYF. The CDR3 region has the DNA TGTGCCAGCAGCCTTAGGCCAACCTACGAGCAGTACTTC. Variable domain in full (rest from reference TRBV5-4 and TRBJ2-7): ETGVTQSPTHLIKTRGQQVTLRCSSQSGHNTVSWYQQALGQGPQFIFQYYREEENGRGNFPPRFSGLQFPNYSSELNVNALELDDSALYLCASSLRPTYEQYFGPGTRLTVT.

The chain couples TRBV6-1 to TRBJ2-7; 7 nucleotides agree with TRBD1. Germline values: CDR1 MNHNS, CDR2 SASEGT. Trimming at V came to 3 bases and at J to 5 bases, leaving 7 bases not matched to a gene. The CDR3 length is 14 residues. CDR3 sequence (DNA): TGTGCCAGCAGTGAGCAACAGGGGTTCAACGAGCAGTACTTC. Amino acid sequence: CASSEQQGFNEQYF.